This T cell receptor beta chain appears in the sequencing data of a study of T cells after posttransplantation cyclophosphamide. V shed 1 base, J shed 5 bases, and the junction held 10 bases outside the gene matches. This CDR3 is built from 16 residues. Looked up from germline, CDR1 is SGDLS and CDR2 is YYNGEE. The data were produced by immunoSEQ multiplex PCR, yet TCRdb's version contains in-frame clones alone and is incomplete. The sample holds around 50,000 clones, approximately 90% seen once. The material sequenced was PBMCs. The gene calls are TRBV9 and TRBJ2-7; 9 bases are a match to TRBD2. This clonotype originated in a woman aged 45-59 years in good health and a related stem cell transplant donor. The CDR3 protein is CASSVFPLAGLNEQYF. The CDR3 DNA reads TGTGCCAGCAGCGTATTCCCGCTAGCGGGACTGAACGAGCAGTACTTC. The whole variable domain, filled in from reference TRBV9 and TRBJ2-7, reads DSGVTQTPKHLITATGQRVTLRCSPRSGDLSVYWYQQSLDQGLQFLIQYYNGEERAKGNILERFSAQQFPDLHSELNLSSLELGDSALYFCASSVFPLAGLNEQYFGPGTRLTVT.